One sample yielded the 19 T cell receptor beta chains listed below, sequenced in a study of graft-versus-host responses after intestinal transplantation. Which antigens these TCRs recognize remains unknown. TCRdb's table, derived via immunoSEQ multiplex PCR, lists solely in-frame clones and lacks some. The sample has around 84,000 clones; less than 90% are singletons. Sequencing was performed on unstimulated CD8+ T cells sorted from spleen or lymph node cells, taken before intestinal transplant. These receptors came from a human donor who received an intestinal transplant.

In regard to this clone: Additional DNA sequences in this sample encode the identical CDR3. Here the CDR3 DNA reads TGTGCCAGCAGCTTGGCCCGCTACGAGCAGTACTTC. It encodes CASSLARYEQYF. The chain links TRBV5-6 to TRBJ2-7; D gene uncertain. V was cut by 0 bases and J by 3 bases, with 4 bases left in between. Per germline, CDR1 SGHDT and CDR2 YYEEEE. The CDR3 totals 12 residues.

This clone was counted a few times. The chain links TRBV4-1 to TRBJ2-7; 12 positions agree with TRBD2. The CDR3 spans 14 residues. V was clipped by 2 bases and J by 4 bases; unmatched bases: 0. Germline CDR1 MGHRA, CDR2 YSYEKL. CDR3 sequence (DNA): TGCGCCAGCAGCCAACTAGCGGGAGGGTACGAGCAGTACTTC. Its protein is CASSQLAGGYEQYF.

The chain employs TRBV2 and TRBJ1-6; D is possibly TRBD1 (6 bases). Trimming removed 2 bases from V and 9 bases from J, with 11 bases in between. Germline V CDR1 and CDR2: SNHLY, FYNNEI. The CDR3 length is 14 residues. In nucleotides, the CDR3 is TGTGCCAGCAGTGAAAGGGGGGGGGTTTCACCCCTCCACTTT. Amino acid sequence: CASSERGGVSPLHF.

V usage is TRBV2 and J usage is TRBJ2-7, with 9 bases identical to TRBD1. From germline, CDR1 is SNHLY and CDR2 FYNNEI. The CDR3 spans 13 residues. Trimming at V came to 8 bases and at J to 3 bases, leaving 5 bases not matched to a gene. The CDR3 sequence: CASGGTGRYEQYF. CDR3 sequence (DNA): TGTGCCAGCGGGGGGACAGGGCGCTACGAGCAGTACTTC. Supplemented by reference TRBV2 and TRBJ2-7, the full variable domain reads EPEVTQTPSHQVTQMGQEVILRCVPISNHLYFYWYRQILGQKVEFLVSFYNNEISEKSEIFDDQFSVERPDGSNFTLKIRSTKLEDSAMYFCASGGTGRYEQYFGPGTRLTVT.

The rearrangement links TRBV30 to TRBJ1-2, with no clear D. Germline V gene sequence: CDR1 GTSNPN, CDR2 SVGIG (reference sequence). The V and J ends lost 1 base and 1 base respectively, with 10 bases between them. The CDR3 extends over 14 amino acids. The CDR3 spells CAWSEDGLNYGYTF. The CDR3 nucleotides read TGTGCCTGGAGTGAGGACGGACTTAACTATGGCTACACCTTC.

This sequence joins TRBV5-6 and TRBJ1-5, with D unclear. The CDR3 has 16 residues. The germline CDR1 and CDR2 sequences are SGHDT and YYEEEE. Trimming took 4 bases from V and 2 from J, leaving 16 bases between them. This chain's CDR3 is CASSQGPLTGNQPQHF. CDR3 DNA sequence: TGTGCCAGCAGCCAAGGACCTTTAACGGGCAATCAGCCCCAGCATTTT.

V and J are TRBV7-9 and TRBJ2-3, with a tentative D call TRBD1 (7 bases). Trimming removed 3 bases from V and 4 bases from J, with 14 bases in between. The CDR3 extends over 15 amino acids. Germline V CDR1 and CDR2: SEHNR, FQNEAQ (reference sequence). The CDR3 coding sequence is TGTGCCAGCAGCTTTGGAACAGGGGAGGCAGATACGCAGTATTTT. This codes for CASSFGTGEADTQYF.

The chain employs TRBV13 and TRBJ2-3, with D perhaps matching TRBD2 (6 bases). V lost 8 bases to trimming and J lost 3 bases, with 12 bases between them. The CDR3 is 13 residues long. Germline-derived CDR1 and CDR2 are PRHDT and FYEKMQ (reference sequence). The CDR3 DNA sequence: TGTGCCAGCCGGGTGGAGGGTACAGATACGCAGTATTTT. Translation gives CASRVEGTDTQYF.

The chain recombines TRBV5-1 with TRBJ2-1, with D possibly matching TRBD2 (6 bases). Trimming took 2 bases from V and 5 from J, leaving 17 bases between them. Germline lookup yields CDR1 SGHRS and CDR2 YFSETQ. This CDR3 contains 16 residues. The CDR3 region has the DNA TGCGCCAGCAGCTTATACGGGACTGATTTTAACAATGAGCAGTTCTTC. It codes for CASSLYGTDFNNEQFF.

The V gene is TRBV4-1, the J gene TRBJ2-6, with 7 positions matching TRBD1. The germline gives CDR1 MGHRA, CDR2 YSYEKL. Losses at the gene ends were 4 bases for V and 2 bases for J; bases not matched to a gene: 14. CDR3 length equals 19 residues. The CDR3: CASSPWTGLGGPGANVLTF. The CDR3 DNA reads TGCGCCAGCAGCCCCTGGACAGGCTTAGGGGGCCCTGGGGCCAACGTCCTGACTTTC.

This clone has a handful of counts. A far larger clone is one base from this, pointing to a likely read error. The sample contains more than one DNA sequence encoding this CDR3. CDR3 protein: CASSLVLQGGVQVQETQYF. In DNA, the CDR3 is TGTGCCAGCAGTTTAGTGCTACAGGGGGGGGTCCAGGTCCAAGAGACCCAGTACTTC. The chain recombines TRBV28 with TRBJ2-5; D is possibly TRBD1 (8 bases). The germline gives CDR1 MDHEN, CDR2 SYDVKM. Trimming left V 2 bases short and J 1 base short, with 23 bases between. This CDR3 comprises 19 residues.

This chain links TRBV7-6 with TRBJ1-1; no clear D. V was pared by 1 base and J by 0 bases, with 21 bases between. CDR1 is SGHVS and CDR2 is FNYEAQ in the germline V gene. The CDR3 extends over 19 amino acids. The CDR3 DNA reads TGTGCCAGCAGCTTAGGTACGGCAGGCCCCTCGAGCATGAACACTGAAGCTTTCTTT. It codes for CASSLGTAGPSSMNTEAFF.

V and J are TRBV5-5 and TRBJ1-1; no firm D call. V lost 0 bases and J 4 bases, leaving 19 bases between the germline ends. The V gene's germline CDR1 is SGHKS and CDR2 YYEKEE (reference sequence). CDR3 size: 17 residues. CDR3 sequence: CASSLARLTVSGTEAFF. The CDR3, as DNA: TGTGCCAGCAGCTTGGCCCGACTGACGGTTTCGGGCACTGAAGCTTTCTTT.

The chain carries TRBV12-2 and TRBJ2-7; no DNA check was done on the table's D call, TRBD2. TRBV12-2 is flagged as a pseudogene. CDR3 length equals 13 residues. CDR3 DNA: TGTGCAAGTCGCTCCGGGACTACCTACGAGCAGTACTTC. Amino acid sequence: CASRSGTTYEQYF.

The rearrangement joins TRBV30 to TRBJ2-3; D may be TRBD1 (5 bases). Trimming took 1 base from V and 6 from J, leaving 17 bases between them. This CDR3 is built from 15 residues. Germline CDR1 is GTSNPN and CDR2 is SVGIG (reference sequence). In nucleotides, the CDR3 is TGTGCCTGGAGTGAAGGGGTAGCACGGTCGGATACGCAGTATTTT. Translation: CAWSEGVARSDTQYF.

V and J are TRBV28 and TRBJ2-3; a possible D gene is TRBD2 (6 bases). CDR1 and CDR2 from the germline V gene are MDHEN and SYDVKM. The V end lost 8 bases, the J end lost 3 bases, and 18 bases lay between the germline ends. CDR3 length equals 15 residues. The DNA of the CDR3 is TGTGCCAGCGCCGGGGTGACTAGGCAAACAGATACGCAGTATTTT. Amino acids: CASAGVTRQTDTQYF.

The chain links TRBV5-1 to TRBJ2-1; tentatively, D is TRBD2 (6 bases). Trimming took off 1 base at V and 5 bases at J, with 22 bases between the two ends. The CDR3 is 18 residues long. Per germline, CDR1 SGHRS and CDR2 YFSETQ. The CDR3 loop reads CASSLMLPWGVRDNEQFF. CDR3 nucleotides: TGCGCCAGCAGCTTGATGCTTCCCTGGGGGGTCCGGGACAATGAGCAGTTCTTC.

The chain links TRBV28 to TRBJ1-3; no firm D call. The V gene lost 3 bases and the J gene lost 0 bases, with 6 bases spanning the gap. Germline V gives CDR1 MDHEN, CDR2 SYDVKM. The length of the CDR3 is 14 residues. The DNA for the CDR3 is TGTGCCAGCAGTTTGGGAGACTCTGGAAACACCATATATTTT. Translated: CASSLGDSGNTIYF. The full variable domain, its missing parts supplied by reference TRBV28 and TRBJ1-3, is DVKVTQSSRYLVKRTGEKVFLECVQDMDHENMFWYRQDPGLGLRLIYFSYDVKMKEKGDIPEGYSVSREKKERFSLILESASTNQTSMYLCASSLGDSGNTIYFGEGSWLTVV.

The rearrangement uses TRBV28 and TRBJ2-3, with 9 nucleotides matching TRBD2. Germline V gene data show CDR1 as MDHEN and CDR2 as SYDVKM. This CDR3 contains 14 residues. The J segment lost 1 base and the V segment lost 5 bases, leaving 1 base of the junction unmatched. The CDR3, as DNA: TGTGCCAGCAGTCGACTAGCGGGCACAGATACGCAGTATTTT. Its protein product is CASSRLAGTDTQYF.